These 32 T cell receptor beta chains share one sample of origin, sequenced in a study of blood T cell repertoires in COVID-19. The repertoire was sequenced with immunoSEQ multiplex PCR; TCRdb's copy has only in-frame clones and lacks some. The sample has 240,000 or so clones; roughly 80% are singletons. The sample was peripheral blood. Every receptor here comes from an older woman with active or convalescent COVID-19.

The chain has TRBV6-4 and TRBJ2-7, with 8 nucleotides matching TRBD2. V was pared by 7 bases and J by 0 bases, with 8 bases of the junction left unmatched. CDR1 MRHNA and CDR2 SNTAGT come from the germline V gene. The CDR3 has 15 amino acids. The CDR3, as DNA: TGTGCCAGCACCCATACTAGCGGAGCCTCCTACGAGCAGTACTTC. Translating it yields CASTHTSGASYEQYF.

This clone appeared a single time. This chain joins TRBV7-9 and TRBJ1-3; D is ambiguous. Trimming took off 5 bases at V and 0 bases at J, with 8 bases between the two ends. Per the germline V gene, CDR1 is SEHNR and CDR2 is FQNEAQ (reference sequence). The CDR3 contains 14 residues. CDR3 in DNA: TGTGCCAGCAGCCCGAGCAACTCTGGAAACACCATATATTTT. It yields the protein CASSPSNSGNTIYF.

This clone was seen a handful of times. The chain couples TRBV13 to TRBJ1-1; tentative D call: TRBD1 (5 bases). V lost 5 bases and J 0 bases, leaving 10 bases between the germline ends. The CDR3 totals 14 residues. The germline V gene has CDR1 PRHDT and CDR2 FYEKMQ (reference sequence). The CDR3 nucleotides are TGTGCCAGCAGCCGGACGGACATGAACACTGAAGCTTTCTTT. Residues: CASSRTDMNTEAFF. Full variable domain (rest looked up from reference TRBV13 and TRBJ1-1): AAGVIQSPRHLIKEKRETATLKCYPIPRHDTVYWYQQGPGQDPQFLISFYEKMQSDKGSIPDRFSAQQFSDYHSELNMSSLELGDSALYFCASSRTDMNTEAFFGQGTRLTVV.

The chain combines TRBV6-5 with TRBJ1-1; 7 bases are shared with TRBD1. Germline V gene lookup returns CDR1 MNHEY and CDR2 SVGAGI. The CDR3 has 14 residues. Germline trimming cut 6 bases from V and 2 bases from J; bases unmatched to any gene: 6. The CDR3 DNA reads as TGTGCCAGCAGGCCTCGACAGGGTAACACTGAAGCTTTCTTT. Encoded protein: CASRPRQGNTEAFF.

CDR3 region: CASTLAGVNSPLHF. CDR3 sequence (DNA): TGTGCCAGCACCCTGGCAGGGGTAAATTCACCCCTCCACTTT. The gene calls are TRBV6-5 and TRBJ1-6, with a possible D match to TRBD1 (6 bases). Germline loops: CDR1 MNHEY, CDR2 SVGAGI. Trimming pared 7 bases from V and 7 bases from J, leaving 14 bases between. The CDR3 sequence is 14 residues long.

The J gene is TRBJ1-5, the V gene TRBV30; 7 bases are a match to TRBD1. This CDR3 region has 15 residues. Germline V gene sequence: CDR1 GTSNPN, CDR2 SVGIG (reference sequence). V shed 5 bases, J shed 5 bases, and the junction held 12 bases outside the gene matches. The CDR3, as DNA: TGTGCCTGGCAAGTTTCAGGGGGTTCCCATCAGCCCCAGCATTTT. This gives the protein CAWQVSGGSHQPQHF.

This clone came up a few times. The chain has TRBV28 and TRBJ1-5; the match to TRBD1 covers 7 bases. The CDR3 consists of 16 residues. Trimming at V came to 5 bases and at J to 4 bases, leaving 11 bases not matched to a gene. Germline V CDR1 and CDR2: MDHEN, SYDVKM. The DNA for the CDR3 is TGTGCCAGCAGTCCCCCAGTGGCGGGACAGAATCAGCCCCAGCATTTT. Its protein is CASSPPVAGQNQPQHF.

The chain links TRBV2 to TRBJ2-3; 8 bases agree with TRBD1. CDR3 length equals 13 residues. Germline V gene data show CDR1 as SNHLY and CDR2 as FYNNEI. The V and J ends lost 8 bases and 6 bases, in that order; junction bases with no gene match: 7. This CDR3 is CASEQGGRDTQYF. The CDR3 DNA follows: TGTGCCAGCGAACAGGGGGGAAGGGATACGCAGTATTTT.

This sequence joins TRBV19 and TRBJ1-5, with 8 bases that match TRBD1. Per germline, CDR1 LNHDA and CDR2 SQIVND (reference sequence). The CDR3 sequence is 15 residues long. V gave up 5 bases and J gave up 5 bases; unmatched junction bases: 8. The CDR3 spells CASSPGQVPDQPQHF. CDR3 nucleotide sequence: TGTGCCAGTAGTCCGGGACAGGTGCCTGATCAGCCCCAGCATTTT.

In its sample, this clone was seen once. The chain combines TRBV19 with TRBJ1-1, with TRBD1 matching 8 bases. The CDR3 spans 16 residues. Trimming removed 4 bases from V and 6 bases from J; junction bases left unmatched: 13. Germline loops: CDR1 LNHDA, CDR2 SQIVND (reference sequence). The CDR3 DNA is TGTGCCAGTAGTAAGACCTCGGCAGGGGGCTGGGCTGAAGCTTTCTTT. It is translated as CASSKTSAGGWAEAFF.

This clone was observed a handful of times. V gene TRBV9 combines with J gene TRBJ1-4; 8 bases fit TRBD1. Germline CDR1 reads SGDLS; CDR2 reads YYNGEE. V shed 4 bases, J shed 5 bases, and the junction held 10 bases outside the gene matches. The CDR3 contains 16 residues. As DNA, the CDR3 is TGTGCCAGCAGCCCCCAACAGGGGGGGAAGAATGAAAAACTGTTTTTT. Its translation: CASSPQQGGKNEKLFF.

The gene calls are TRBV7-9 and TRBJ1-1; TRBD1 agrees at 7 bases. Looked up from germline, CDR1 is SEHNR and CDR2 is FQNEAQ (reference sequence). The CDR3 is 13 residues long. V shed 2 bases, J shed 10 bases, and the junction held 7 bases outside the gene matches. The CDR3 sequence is CASSLLTGSRAFF. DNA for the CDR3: TGTGCCAGCAGCTTATTGACAGGGTCGCGAGCTTTCTTT.

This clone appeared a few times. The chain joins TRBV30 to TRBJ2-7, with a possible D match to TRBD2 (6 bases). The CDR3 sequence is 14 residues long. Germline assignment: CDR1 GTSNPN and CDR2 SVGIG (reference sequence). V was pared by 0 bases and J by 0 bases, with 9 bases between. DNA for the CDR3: TGTGCCTGGAGTGTACGGGGGAGCTCCTACGAGCAGTACTTC. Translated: CAWSVRGSSYEQYF.

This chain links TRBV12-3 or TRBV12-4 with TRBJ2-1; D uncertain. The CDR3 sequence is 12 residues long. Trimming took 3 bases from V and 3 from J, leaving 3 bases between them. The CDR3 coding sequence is TGTGCCAGCAGTTTCGGCTACAATGAGCAGTTCTTC. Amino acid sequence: CASSFGYNEQFF.

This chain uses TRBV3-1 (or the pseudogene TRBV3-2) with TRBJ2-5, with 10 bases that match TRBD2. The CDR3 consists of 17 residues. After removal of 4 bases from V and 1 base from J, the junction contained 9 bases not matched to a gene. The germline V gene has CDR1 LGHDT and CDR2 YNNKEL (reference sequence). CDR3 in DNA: TGTGCCAGCAGCCCCTCTAGCGGGGGTGGCCCCCAAGAGACCCAGTACTTC. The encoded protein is CASSPSSGGGPQETQYF.

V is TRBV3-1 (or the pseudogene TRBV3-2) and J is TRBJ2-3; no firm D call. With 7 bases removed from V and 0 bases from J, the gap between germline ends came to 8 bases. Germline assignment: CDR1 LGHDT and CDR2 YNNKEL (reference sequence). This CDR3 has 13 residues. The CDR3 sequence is CASNSSSTDTQYF. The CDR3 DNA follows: TGTGCCAGCAACTCGTCTAGCACAGATACGCAGTATTTT.

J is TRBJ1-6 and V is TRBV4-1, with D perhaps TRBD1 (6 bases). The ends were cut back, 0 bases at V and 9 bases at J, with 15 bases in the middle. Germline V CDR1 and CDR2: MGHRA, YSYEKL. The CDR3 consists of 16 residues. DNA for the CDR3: TGCGCCAGCAGCCAAGATATCAGGGGAGTTTTTTCACCCCTCCACTTT. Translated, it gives CASSQDIRGVFSPLHF.

The DNA of the CDR3 is TGTGCCAGCAGCTTAGGGGGGACAGGTCGCTCCTATAATTCACCCCTCCACTTT. It is translated as CASSLGGTGRSYNSPLHF. The rearrangement uses TRBV7-8 and TRBJ1-6; 8 nucleotides agree with TRBD1. The CDR3 consists of 18 residues. Germline V gene lookup returns CDR1 SGHVS and CDR2 FQNEAQ. With V trimmed by 1 base and J by 0 bases, 5 bases remained unmatched.

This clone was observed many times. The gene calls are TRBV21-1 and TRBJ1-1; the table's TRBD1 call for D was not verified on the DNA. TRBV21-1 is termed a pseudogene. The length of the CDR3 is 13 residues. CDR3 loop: CASGQGWNTEAFF. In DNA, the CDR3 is TGTGCCAGCGGACAGGGGTGGAACACTGAAGCTTTCTTT.

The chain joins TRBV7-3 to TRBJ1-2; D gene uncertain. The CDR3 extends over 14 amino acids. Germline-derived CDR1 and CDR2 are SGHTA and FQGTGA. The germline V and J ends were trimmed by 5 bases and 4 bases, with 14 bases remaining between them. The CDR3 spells CASSPDHRGYGYTF. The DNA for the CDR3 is TGTGCCAGCAGCCCCGACCACCGCGGCTATGGCTACACCTTC. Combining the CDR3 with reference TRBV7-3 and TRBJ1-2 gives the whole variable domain GAGVSQTPSNKVTEKGKYVELRCDPISGHTALYWYRQSLGQGPEFLIYFQGTGAADDSGLPNDRFFAVRPEGSVSTLKIQRTERGDSAVYLCASSPDHRGYGYTFGSGTRLTVV.

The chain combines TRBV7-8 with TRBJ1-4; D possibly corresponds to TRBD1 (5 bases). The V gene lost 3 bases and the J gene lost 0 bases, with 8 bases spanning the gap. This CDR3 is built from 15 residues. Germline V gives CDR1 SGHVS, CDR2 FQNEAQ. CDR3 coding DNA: TGTGCCAGCAGCTTTATGGGGCCAACTAATGAAAAACTGTTTTTT. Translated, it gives CASSFMGPTNEKLFF.

In nucleotides, the CDR3 is TGTGCCAGCAGCTTTAGGCTAGCGGGGCAAGAGACCCAGTACTTC. This sequence encodes CASSFRLAGQETQYF. V and J are TRBV5-6 and TRBJ2-5, with TRBD2 identical over 9 bases. The trim removed 2 bases at V and 2 bases at J, leaving 4 bases unmatched. Germline CDR1 and CDR2: SGHDT and YYEEEE. The CDR3 runs 15 residues.

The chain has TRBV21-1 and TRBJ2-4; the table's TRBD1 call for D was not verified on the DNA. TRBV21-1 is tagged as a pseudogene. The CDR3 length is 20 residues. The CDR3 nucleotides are TGTGCCAGCAGCGCCCCCTCCCGAAAGCACCGGGACAGGGGCAAAAACATTCAGTACTTC. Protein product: CASSAPSRKHRDRGKNIQYF.

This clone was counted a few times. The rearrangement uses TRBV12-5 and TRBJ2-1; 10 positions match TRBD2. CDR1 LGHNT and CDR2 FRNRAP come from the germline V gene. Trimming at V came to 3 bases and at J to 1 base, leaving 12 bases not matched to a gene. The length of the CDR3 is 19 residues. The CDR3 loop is CASGFDLGLAGASYNEQFF. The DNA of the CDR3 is TGTGCTAGTGGTTTTGACCTCGGGCTAGCGGGGGCTTCCTACAATGAGCAGTTCTTC. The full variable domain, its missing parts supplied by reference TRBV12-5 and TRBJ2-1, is DARVTQTPRHKVTEMGQEVTMRCQPILGHNTVFWYRQTMMQGLELLAYFRNRAPLDDSGMPKDRFSAEMPDATLATLKIQPSEPRDSAVYFCASGFDLGLAGASYNEQFFGPGTRLTVL.

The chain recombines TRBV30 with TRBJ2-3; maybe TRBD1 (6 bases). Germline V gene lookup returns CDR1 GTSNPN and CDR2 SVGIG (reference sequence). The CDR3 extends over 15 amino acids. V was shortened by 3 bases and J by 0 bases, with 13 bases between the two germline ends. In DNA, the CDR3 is TGTGCCTGGAGCCCAGGGGCCATAAGCACAGATACGCAGTATTTT. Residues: CAWSPGAISTDTQYF.

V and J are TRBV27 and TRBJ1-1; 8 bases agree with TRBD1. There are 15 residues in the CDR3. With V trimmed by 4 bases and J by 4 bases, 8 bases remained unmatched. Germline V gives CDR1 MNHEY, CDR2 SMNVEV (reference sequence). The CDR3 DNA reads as TGTGCCAGCAGTTCGCAGGGGGCTATGGTCACTGAAGCTTTCTTT. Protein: CASSSQGAMVTEAFF.

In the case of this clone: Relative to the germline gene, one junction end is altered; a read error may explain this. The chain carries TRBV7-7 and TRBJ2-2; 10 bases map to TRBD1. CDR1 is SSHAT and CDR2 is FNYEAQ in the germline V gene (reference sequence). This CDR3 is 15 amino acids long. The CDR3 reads CASSRQGADTGELFF. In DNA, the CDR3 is TGTGCTAGCAGCCGACAGGGGGCAGACACCGGGGAGCTGTTTTTT.

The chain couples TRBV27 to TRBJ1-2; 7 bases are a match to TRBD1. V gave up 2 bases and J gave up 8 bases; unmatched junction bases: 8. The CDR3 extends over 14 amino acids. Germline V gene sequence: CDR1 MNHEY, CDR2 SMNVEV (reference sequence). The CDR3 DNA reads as TGTGCCAGCAGTTTAGACAGGGCCTCGGGGGGCTACACCTTC. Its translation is CASSLDRASGGYTF.

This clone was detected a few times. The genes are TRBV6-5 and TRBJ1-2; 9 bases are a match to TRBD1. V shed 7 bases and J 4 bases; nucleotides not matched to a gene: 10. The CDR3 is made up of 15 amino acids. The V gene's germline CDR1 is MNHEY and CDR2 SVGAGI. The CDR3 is CASTSATGGVYGYTF. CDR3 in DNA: TGTGCCAGCACCTCGGCGACAGGGGGGGTCTATGGCTACACCTTC.

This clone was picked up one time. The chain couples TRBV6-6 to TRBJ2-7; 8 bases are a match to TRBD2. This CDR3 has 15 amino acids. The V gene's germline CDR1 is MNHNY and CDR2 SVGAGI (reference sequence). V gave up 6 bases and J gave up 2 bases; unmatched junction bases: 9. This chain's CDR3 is CASSPGSGVAYEQYF. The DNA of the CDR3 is TGTGCCAGCAGCCCGGGTAGCGGGGTCGCCTACGAGCAGTACTTC.

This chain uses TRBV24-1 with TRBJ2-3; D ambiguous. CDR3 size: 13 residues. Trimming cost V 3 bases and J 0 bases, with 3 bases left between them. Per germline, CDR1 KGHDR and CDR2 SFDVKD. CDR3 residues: CATSDRSTDTQYF. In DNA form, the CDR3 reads TGTGCCACCAGTGATCGTAGCACAGATACGCAGTATTTT.

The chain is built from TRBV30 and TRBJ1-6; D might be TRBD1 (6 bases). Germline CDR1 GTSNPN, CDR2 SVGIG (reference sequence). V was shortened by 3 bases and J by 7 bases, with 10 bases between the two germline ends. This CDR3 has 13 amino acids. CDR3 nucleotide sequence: TGTGCCTGGAGCACAGGGCCAAATTCACCCCTCCACTTT. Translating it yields CAWSTGPNSPLHF.